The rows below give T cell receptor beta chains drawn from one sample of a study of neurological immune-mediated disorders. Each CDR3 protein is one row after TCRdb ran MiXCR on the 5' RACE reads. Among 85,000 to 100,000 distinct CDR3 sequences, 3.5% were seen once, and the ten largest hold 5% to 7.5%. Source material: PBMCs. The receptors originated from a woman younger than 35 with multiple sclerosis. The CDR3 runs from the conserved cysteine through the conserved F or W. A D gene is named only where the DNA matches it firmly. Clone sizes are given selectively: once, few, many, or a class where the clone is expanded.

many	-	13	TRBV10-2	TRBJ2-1	TGCGCCAGCAGTCACCGGGACACTAATGAGCAGTTCTTC	CASSHRDTNEQFF
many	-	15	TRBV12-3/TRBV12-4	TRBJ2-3	TGTGCCAGCAGCCCCTCGTTTCCCAGCACAGATACGCAGTATTTT	CASSPSFPSTDTQYF
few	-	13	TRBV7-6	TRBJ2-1	TGTGCCAGCCGGGGACCCCAGGCAATTGAGCAGTTCTTC	CASRGPQAIEQFF
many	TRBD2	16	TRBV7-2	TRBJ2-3	TGTGCCAGCAGCTCACACAGCGGGAGGGCCCTCGATACGCAGTATTTT	CASSSHSGRALDTQYF
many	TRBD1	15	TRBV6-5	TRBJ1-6	TGTGCCAGCAGTTACACAGGGGGCGATAATTCACCCCTCCACTTT	CASSYTGGDNSPLHF
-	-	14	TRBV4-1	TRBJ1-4	TGCGCCAGCACCGAACCCGGCAACAAGGAGAAACTGTTTTTT	CASTEPGNKEKLFF
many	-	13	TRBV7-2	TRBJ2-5	TGTGCCAGCACCGATTTTCTCGGGACTGATAAGTACTTC	CASTDFLGTDKYF
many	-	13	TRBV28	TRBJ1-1	TGTGCCAGCAGTTTATCGAAGACCGGGGGAGCTTTCTTT	CASSLSKTGGAFF
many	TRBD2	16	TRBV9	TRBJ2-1	TGTGCCAGCAGCGCCACTAGCGGGATAACCTACAATGAGCAGTTCTTC	CASSATSGITYNEQFF
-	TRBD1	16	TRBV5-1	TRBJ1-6	TGCGCCAGCAGCCTCCGAGACAGGGGGCCTAATTCAACCCTCAACTTT	CASSLRDRGPNSTLNF
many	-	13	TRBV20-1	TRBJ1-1	TGCAGTGCTGAGCCCTTAAGAAACACTGAAGCTTTCTTT	CSAEPLRNTEAFF
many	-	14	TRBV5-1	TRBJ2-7	TGCGCCAGCGGGACAGGACTAGCCTCCTACGAGCAGTACTTC	CASGTGLASYEQYF
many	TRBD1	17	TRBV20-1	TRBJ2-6	TGCAGTGCCCTGGGACAGGGGCTCTACTCTGGGGCCAACGTCCTGACTTTC	CSALGQGLYSGANVLTF
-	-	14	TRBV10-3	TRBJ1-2	TGTGCCATCAGTGAGTCGGTCACTAACTATGGCTACACCTTC	CAISESVTNYGYTF
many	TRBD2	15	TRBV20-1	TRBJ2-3	TGCAGTGCAGGGATAGCGGGAGGACTCACAGATACGCAGTATTTT	CSAGIAGGLTDTQYF
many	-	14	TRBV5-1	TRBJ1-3	TGCGCCAGCAGCTGGACTCCGGCAGGAAACACCATATATTTT	CASSWTPAGNTIYF
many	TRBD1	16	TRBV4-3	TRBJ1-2	TGCGCCAGCAGCCAAGATCGGGCTGGACAGGCCCCTGGCTACACCTTC	CASSQDRAGQAPGYTF
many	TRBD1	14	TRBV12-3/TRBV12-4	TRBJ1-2	TGTGCCAGCAGTTTAGACAGGGGGGGAGGTGGCTACACCTTC	CASSLDRGGGGYTF
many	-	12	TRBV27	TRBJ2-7	TGTGCCAGCAGTGCGGACGGGTACGAGCAGTACTTC	CASSADGYEQYF
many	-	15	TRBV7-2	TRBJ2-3	TGTGCCAGCAGCTTCGAGCTCCGGGTCACAGATACGCAGTATTTT	CASSFELRVTDTQYF
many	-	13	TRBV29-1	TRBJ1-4	TGCAGCGCCCGTGTGGGGGCTTCTGAAAAACTGTTTTTT	CSARVGASEKLFF
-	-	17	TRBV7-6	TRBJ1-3	TGTGCCAGCAGCTTGGGGGTAAAAGGGCCCTCTGGAAACACCATATATTTT	CASSLGVKGPSGNTIYF
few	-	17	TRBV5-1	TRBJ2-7	TGCGCCAGCAGCTTAGGGGTCCTTCCGACAGGATCCTACGAGCAGTACTTC	CASSLGVLPTGSYEQYF
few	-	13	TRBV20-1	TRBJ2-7	TGCAGTGATAGGGGAAAGGCGTCCTACGAGCAGTACTTC	CSDRGKASYEQYF
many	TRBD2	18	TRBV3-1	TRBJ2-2	TGTGCCAGCAGCCCCGCTCCCCTAGCGGGAGGATGGACCGGGGAGCTGTTTTTT	CASSPAPLAGGWTGELFF
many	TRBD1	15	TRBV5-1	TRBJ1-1	TGCGCCAGCAGCTTGGACAGGGGAGGGGCCACTGAAGCTTTCTTT	CASSLDRGGATEAFF
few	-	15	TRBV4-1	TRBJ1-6	TGCGCCAGCAGCCAAAGGGGAGATTATAATTCAACCCTCAACTTT	CASSQRGDYNSTLNF
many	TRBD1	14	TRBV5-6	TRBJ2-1	TGTGCCAGCAGTTCGGACAGGCTATACAATGAGCAGTTCTTC	CASSSDRLYNEQFF
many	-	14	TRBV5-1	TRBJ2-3	TGCGCCAGCAGCTTGGCGCCGGGCGCAGATACGCAGTATTTT	CASSLAPGADTQYF
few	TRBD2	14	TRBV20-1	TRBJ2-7	TGCAGTGCTAGAAACATAGCGGGAGCCTACGAGCAGTACTTC	CSARNIAGAYEQYF
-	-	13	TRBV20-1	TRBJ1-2	TGCAGTGCTCTTCACTTTACCGTCGGCGGCTACACCTTC	CSALHFTVGGYTF
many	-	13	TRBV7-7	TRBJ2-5	TGTGCCAGCAGCTTGTCTTTTCGAGAGACCCAGTACTTC	CASSLSFRETQYF
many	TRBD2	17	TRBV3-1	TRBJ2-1	TGTGCCAGCAGCCCCTCAACCGGGACTAGCGGGGGGGAGGAGCAGTTCTTC	CASSPSTGTSGGEEQFF
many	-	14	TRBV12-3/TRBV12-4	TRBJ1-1	TGTGCCAGCAGTTTTGGAGGGGTGAACACTGAAGCTTTCTTT	CASSFGGVNTEAFF
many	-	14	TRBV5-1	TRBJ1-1	TGCGCCAGCAGCTTGGCCCGGGCGAACACTGAAGCTTTCTTT	CASSLARANTEAFF
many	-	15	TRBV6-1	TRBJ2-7	TGTGCCAGCAGTGAAGCGAGACTAGACACCTACGAGCAGTACTTC	CASSEARLDTYEQYF
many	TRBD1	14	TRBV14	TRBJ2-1	TGTGCCAGCAGCCCGGGACAGGGTTGGGATGAGCAGTTCTTC	CASSPGQGWDEQFF
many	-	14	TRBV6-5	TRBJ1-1	TGTGCCAGCAGCGCGGTCGGAGGCAGGGGTGAAGCTTTCTTT	CASSAVGGRGEAFF
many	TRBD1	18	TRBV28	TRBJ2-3	TGTGCCAGCAGTCCTGGGACAGGGATGGGGACACGCACAGATACGCAGTATTTT	CASSPGTGMGTRTDTQYF
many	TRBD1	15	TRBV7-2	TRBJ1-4	TGTGCCAGCAGCTTTCAGGGGGCGGGTAATGAAAAACTGTTTTTT	CASSFQGAGNEKLFF
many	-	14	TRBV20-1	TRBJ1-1	TGCAGTGTCCCCTCAGGGGCTCAGGGCACTGAAGCTTTCTTT	CSVPSGAQGTEAFF
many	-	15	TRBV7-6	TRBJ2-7	TGTGCCAGCAGCCCGGTGTGGGCAGACTACTACGAGCAGTACTTC	CASSPVWADYYEQYF
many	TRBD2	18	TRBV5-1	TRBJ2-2	TGCGCCAGCAGCCCAGGAGGGCTAGCGGGAGGAAGGCCCGGGGAGCTGTTTTTT	CASSPGGLAGGRPGELFF
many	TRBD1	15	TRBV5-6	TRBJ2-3	TGTGCCAGCAGCTTGGTTGACAGGGCGGTAGATACGCAGTATTTT	CASSLVDRAVDTQYF
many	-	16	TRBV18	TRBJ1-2	TGTGCCAGCTCACCACAGGCAGGGGAAACGTCTTATGGCTACACCTTC	CASSPQAGETSYGYTF
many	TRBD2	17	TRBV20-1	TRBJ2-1	TGCAGTGCTAGGAAGGCGGGAGGCGGGTACTCCAACAATGAGCAGTTCTTC	CSARKAGGGYSNNEQFF
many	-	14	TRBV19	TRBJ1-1	TGTGCCAGTAGGAGAGAGGGCAGCGGGAGTGAAGCTTTCTTT	CASRREGSGSEAFF
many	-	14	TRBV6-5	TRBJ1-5	TGTGCCAGCAGACCTACTGGGGGGGCTCAGCCCCAGCATTTT	CASRPTGGAQPQHF
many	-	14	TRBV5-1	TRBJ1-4	TGCGCCAGCAGCTTGTACACAAGGAATGAAAAACTGTTTTTT	CASSLYTRNEKLFF
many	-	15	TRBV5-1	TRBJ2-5	TGCGCCAGCAGCGTCGGTGAGGGGGCGGGGGAGACCCAGTACTTC	CASSVGEGAGETQYF
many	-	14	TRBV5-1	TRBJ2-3	TGCGCCAGCAGCTTCTGGGACATCAAAGATACGCAGTATTTT	CASSFWDIKDTQYF
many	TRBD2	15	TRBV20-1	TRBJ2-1	TGCAGTGCTCCAGGACTAGCGGGGTTCTACAATGAGCAGTTCTTC	CSAPGLAGFYNEQFF
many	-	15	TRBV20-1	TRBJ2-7	TGCAGTGCCCTAGGTCAATCGACAGCGACATACGAGCAGTACTTC	CSALGQSTATYEQYF
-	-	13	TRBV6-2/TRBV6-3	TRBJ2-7	TGTGCCAGCAGTTACCGGAGCTCCTACGAGCAGTACTTC	CASSYRSSYEQYF
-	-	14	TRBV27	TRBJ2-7	TGTGCCAGCAGTTTAGTCGGCGCTGGAGACGAGCAGTACTTC	CASSLVGAGDEQYF
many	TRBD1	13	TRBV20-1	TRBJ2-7	TGCAGTGCTCCCGGACAGGGGGCTAACGAGCAGTACTTC	CSAPGQGANEQYF
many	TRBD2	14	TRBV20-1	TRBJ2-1	TGCAGTGCTAGGGCGACTAGCCTGTACAATGAGCAGTTCTTC	CSARATSLYNEQFF